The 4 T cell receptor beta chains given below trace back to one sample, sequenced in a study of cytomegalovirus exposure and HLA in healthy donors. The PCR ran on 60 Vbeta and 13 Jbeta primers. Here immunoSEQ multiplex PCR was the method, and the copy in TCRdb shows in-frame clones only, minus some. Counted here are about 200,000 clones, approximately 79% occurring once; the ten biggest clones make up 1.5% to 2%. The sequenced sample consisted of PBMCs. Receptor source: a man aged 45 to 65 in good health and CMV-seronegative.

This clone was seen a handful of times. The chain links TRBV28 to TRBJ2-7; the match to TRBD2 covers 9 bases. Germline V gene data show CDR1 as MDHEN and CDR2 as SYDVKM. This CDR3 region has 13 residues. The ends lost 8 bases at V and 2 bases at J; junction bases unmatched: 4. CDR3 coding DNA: TGTGCCAGCGAGACTAGCGGTACCTACGAGCAGTACTTC. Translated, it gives CASETSGTYEQYF.

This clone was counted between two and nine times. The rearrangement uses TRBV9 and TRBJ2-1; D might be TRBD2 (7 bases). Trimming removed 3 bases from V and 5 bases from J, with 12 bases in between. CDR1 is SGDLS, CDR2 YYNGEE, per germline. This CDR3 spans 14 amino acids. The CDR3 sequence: CASSGGGPNNEQFF. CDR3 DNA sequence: TGTGCCAGCAGCGGGGGGGGGCCGAACAATGAGCAGTTCTTC.

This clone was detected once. The CDR3 DNA reads TGTGCCAGCTCACCAGGACAGGCCTCTAGCACAGATACGCAGTATTTT. The encoded protein is CASSPGQASSTDTQYF. The gene calls are TRBV18 and TRBJ2-3; 7 positions agree with TRBD1. Germline-derived CDR1 and CDR2 are KGHSH and LQKENI. This CDR3 spans 16 amino acids. After removal of 2 bases from V and 0 bases from J, the junction contained 5 bases not matched to a gene.

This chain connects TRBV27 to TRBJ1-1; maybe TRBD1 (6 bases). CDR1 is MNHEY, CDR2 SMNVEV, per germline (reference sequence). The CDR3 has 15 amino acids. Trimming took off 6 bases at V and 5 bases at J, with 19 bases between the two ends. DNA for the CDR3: TGTGCCAGCAGCCCCATTGGGGGGGGCAGAACTGAAGCTTTCTTT. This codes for CASSPIGGGRTEAFF.